This TCR beta chain was retrieved from a study of cytomegalovirus exposure and HLA in healthy donors. The study's findings and limits: In a later analysis, at a false discovery rate of 0.05, over 15,000 TCR beta sequences matched HLA alleles. Despite most TCR sequences being rare, some public TCRs occurred in many donors. Researchers catalogued around 150 TCR beta chains as cytomegalovirus-associated.

As for this clone: Its antigen is as yet unknown.

J gave up 9 bases and V 6 bases, and 11 bases lay outside the gene matches. This CDR3 region has 15 residues. Germline loops: CDR1 MDHEN, CDR2 SYDVKM. Researchers ran the PCR with 60 Vbeta and 13 Jbeta primers. Method: immunoSEQ multiplex PCR; TCRdb's copy keeps in-frame clones and lacks some. This sample has under 200,000 clones, with more than 65% found just once. Input material: PBMCs. The rearrangement joins TRBV28 to TRBJ2-2; 9 positions agree with TRBD1. This clonotype was obtained from a man aged 25 to 40 in good health and CMV-seronegative. This chain's CDR3 is CASSLADRGVRELFF. Here the CDR3 DNA reads TGTGCCAGCAGCCTAGCGGACAGGGGCGTGAGGGAGCTGTTTTTT.